This T cell receptor (beta chain) stems from a study of blood T cell repertoires in COVID-19. Study as a whole: There were acute and convalescent COVID-19 samples, and they came from the United States, Italy and Spain. PBMCs, B-cell-depleted T cells, or T cells were the source of the cDNA or gDNA that made up the material.

Losses at the gene ends were 6 bases for V and 3 bases for J; bases not matched to a gene: 10. The length of the CDR3 is 16 residues. Looked up from germline, CDR1 is SNHLY and CDR2 is FYNNEI. Under the authors' procedure: Quantification of nucleated cells was approximated via reference gene primer amplification. Repertoires were generated with immunoSEQ multiplex PCR, while TCRdb's copy carries only in-frame clones and drops some. V and J calls plus clone size are reproduced from that table; the DNA served to infer D and trimming. Here the sample spans fewer than 100,000 clones, over 75% being singletons.

Sequenced sample: peripheral blood. This clonotype was sampled from a woman aged 80 or over with acute or convalescent COVID-19. The chain has TRBV2 and TRBJ2-5; 10 nucleotides align to TRBD2. As DNA, the CDR3 is TGTGCCAGCAGCGATAGCGGGAGGAGGGGGGAAGAGACCCAGTACTTC. Its translation is CASSDSGRRGEETQYF.